These T cell receptor beta chains were read from a single sample in a study of T cell responses to AZD1222 COVID-19 vaccine. Sequencing was performed with immunoSEQ multiplex PCR; in TCRdb, only in-frame clones are kept and a portion is missing. Here the sample spans roughly 120,000 clones, around 81% being singletons. The sample in question was peripheral blood, obtained on day 0 of AZD1222 vaccination. The origin of the receptors is an adult in good health. Each CDR3 is given with its conserved first and last residue. A D gene is named only where the DNA matches it firmly. Clone size is shown for a subset of rows, as once, few, many or a class of expanded clone.

length	size	V	J	D	CDR3	DNA
15	.	TRBV6-5	TRBJ2-3	.	CASSYLSDLPDTQYF	TGTGCCAGCAGTTACCTTTCGGACCTGCCAGATACGCAGTATTTT
14	few	TRBV7-2	TRBJ2-3	.	CASSPTTSTDTQYF	TGTGCCAGCAGCCCGACAACTAGCACAGATACGCAGTATTTT
14	.	TRBV19	TRBJ2-7	.	CASSIDWAVYEQYF	TGTGCCAGTAGTATAGATTGGGCAGTCTACGAGCAGTACTTC
16	.	TRBV6-5	TRBJ2-1	TRBD2	CASSYYPGGAYNEQFF	TGTGCCAGCAGTTACTATCCGGGGGGAGCTTACAATGAGCAGTTCTTC
14	.	TRBV4-1	TRBJ2-1	.	CASSQEPGYNEQFF	TGCGCCAGCAGCCAAGAACCGGGGTACAATGAGCAGTTCTTC
16	.	TRBV5-1	TRBJ2-7	TRBD2	CASSLDLAGNSYEQYF	TGCGCCAGCAGCTTGGATCTAGCGGGAAACTCCTACGAGCAGTACTTC
16	once	TRBV19	TRBJ1-5	.	CASSTWSAGGNQPQHF	TGTGCCAGTAGTACCTGGTCGGCGGGCGGCAATCAGCCCCAGCATTTT
18	.	TRBV19	TRBJ2-1	TRBD2	CASGMIGTSGSKEDEQFF	TGTGCCAGTGGAATGATCGGGACTAGCGGGAGTAAGGAGGATGAGCAGTTCTTC
14	.	TRBV19	TRBJ1-2	TRBD1	CASSANRGYYGYTF	TGTGCCAGTAGTGCAAACAGGGGGTACTATGGCTACACCTTC
13	.	TRBV30	TRBJ1-1	.	CAWSVGGRTEAFF	TGTGCCTGGAGTGTTGGGGGAAGGACTGAAGCTTTCTTT
14	.	TRBV10-3	TRBJ2-5	TRBD2	CAISEHGGEGTQYF	TGTGCCATCAGTGAGCACGGAGGGGAGGGGACCCAGTACTTC
15	.	TRBV27	TRBJ2-6	.	CASSIQGAGANVLTF	TGTGCCAGCAGTATACAGGGCGCCGGGGCCAACGTCCTGACTTTC
15	.	TRBV9	TRBJ2-3	.	CASSVVAEVTDTQYF	TGTGCCAGCAGCGTAGTGGCTGAGGTAACAGATACGCAGTATTTT
14	.	TRBV19	TRBJ2-1	.	CASSINPAGYEQFF	TGTGCCAGTAGTATAAATCCGGCGGGCTATGAGCAGTTCTTC
13	.	TRBV7-9	TRBJ2-4	.	CASSSMGRDIQYF	TGTGCCAGCAGCTCCATGGGTCGAGACATTCAGTACTTC
14	.	TRBV4-1	TRBJ2-3	.	CASSQGFAVDTQYF	TGCGCCAGCAGCCAAGGTTTCGCTGTTGATACGCAGTATTTT
18	.	TRBV11-2	TRBJ2-7	TRBD2	CASSSINHRAGETYEQYF	TGTGCCAGCAGCTCCATCAACCATCGGGCGGGAGAAACCTACGAGCAGTACTTC
14	.	TRBV29-1	TRBJ2-7	.	CSVAGTPLSYEQYF	TGCAGCGTCGCCGGGACTCCCCTCTCCTACGAGCAGTACTTC
13	.	TRBV6-1	TRBJ2-5	.	CASSLGYQETQYF	TGTGCCAGCAGCCTGGGATACCAAGAGACCCAGTACTTC
16	few	TRBV7-2	TRBJ1-6	.	CASSRASTGRDSPLHF	TGTGCCAGCAGCCGGGCCTCTACAGGGCGGGATTCACCCCTCCACTTT
15	.	TRBV3-1/TRBV3-2	TRBJ2-2	TRBD2	CASSQRGSGTGELFF	TGTGCCAGCAGCCAACGCGGGAGCGGCACCGGGGAGCTGTTTTTT
16	few	TRBV5-4	TRBJ2-2	TRBD2	CASSTGLAGVTGELFF	TGTGCCAGCAGCACGGGACTAGCGGGTGTCACCGGGGAGCTGTTTTTT
16	.	TRBV24-1	TRBJ2-5	TRBD2	CATSPSGSGREETQYF	TGTGCCACCTCCCCATCGGGTAGCGGGAGGGAGGAGACCCAGTACTTC
14	.	TRBV28	TRBJ2-5	.	CASSFSGALMTQYF	TGTGCCAGCAGTTTTTCGGGGGCCCTGATGACCCAGTACTTC
16	.	TRBV5-1	TRBJ1-3	TRBD1	CASSPADRAGGNTIYF	TGCGCCAGCAGCCCTGCTGACAGGGCTGGTGGAAACACCATATATTTT
11	.	TRBV12-5	TRBJ1-3	.	CAGSGSDTIYF	TGTGCTGGGTCAGGGAGCGACACCATATATTTT
14	.	TRBV10-3	TRBJ1-4	.	CAIKPSATNEKLFF	TGTGCCATCAAGCCTAGTGCAACTAATGAAAAACTGTTTTTT
13	.	TRBV29-1	TRBJ2-3	.	CSVDPLPPSTQYF	TGCAGCGTTGATCCCCTGCCTCCATCTACGCAGTATTTT
13	once	TRBV27	TRBJ2-5	.	CASSPAPQETQYF	TGTGCCAGCAGTCCCGCCCCCCAAGAGACCCAGTACTTC
15	.	TRBV5-6	TRBJ1-5	.	CASSLGGFVTQPQHF	TGTGCCAGCTCCCTGGGGGGGTTCGTGACTCAGCCCCAGCATTTT
13	.	TRBV19	TRBJ1-4	.	CASHPGIPEKLFF	TGTGCCAGTCATCCAGGGATTCCGGAAAAACTGTTTTTT
16	.	TRBV28	TRBJ1-2	.	CASSLSVVPPYYGYTF	TGTGCCAGCAGTTTAAGTGTGGTGCCCCCTTACTATGGCTACACCTTC
19	few	TRBV7-2	TRBJ1-1	TRBD1	CASSRALPWGTDPNTEAFF	TGTGCCAGCAGCCGGGCCCTTCCTTGGGGGACAGACCCGAACACTGAAGCTTTCTTT
14	few	TRBV5-1	TRBJ2-4	.	CASSSGVAKNIQYF	TGCGCCAGCAGCTCGGGGGTAGCCAAAAACATTCAGTACTTC
15	.	TRBV28	TRBJ1-2	TRBD1	CASSWGQVSRGGYTF	TGTGCCAGCAGCTGGGGACAGGTGAGCCGTGGTGGCTACACCTTC
13	.	TRBV11-2	TRBJ1-2	.	CASSARDGGGYTF	TGTGCCAGCAGCGCCAGGGACGGGGGTGGCTACACCTTC
16	.	TRBV3-1/TRBV3-2	TRBJ2-1	TRBD2	CASSFEGTSGSSEQFF	TGTGCCAGCAGCTTCGAGGGGACTAGCGGGAGTAGTGAGCAGTTCTTC
14	.	TRBV27	TRBJ2-7	TRBD2	CASSRTSGRSEQYF	TGTGCCAGCAGTCGGACTAGCGGGCGGTCCGAGCAGTACTTC
15	.	TRBV5-1	TRBJ2-7	TRBD2	CASSRGTSGNYEQYF	TGCGCCAGCAGCCGAGGCACTAGCGGGAACTACGAGCAGTACTTC
14	.	TRBV6-6	TRBJ2-1	TRBD2	CASTGLADGNEQFF	TGTGCATCAACGGGACTAGCGGATGGGAATGAGCAGTTCTTC
19	.	TRBV3-1/TRBV3-2	TRBJ1-3	TRBD1	CASSRQMDRSQVPGNTIYF	TGTGCCAGCAGCCGTCAAATGGACAGGTCGCAGGTTCCTGGAAACACCATATATTTT